The present T cell receptor (beta chain) was sequenced within a study of blood T cell repertoires in COVID-19. The protocol was immunoSEQ multiplex PCR, while the TCRdb copy is restricted to in-frame clones and leaves out a portion. Of about 66,000 clones detected, roughly 77% appear once; the ten largest clones hold around 9.6%. V lost 4 bases and J lost 6, with 25 bases in between. CDR1 is SGHDT and CDR2 is YYEEEE in the germline V gene. The CDR3 spans 17 residues. The chain links TRBV5-6 to TRBJ1-2; maybe TRBD1 (6 bases). This receptor was identified in a human donor in a cohort sampled during active COVID-19. The sequencing sample was made of peripheral blood. The CDR3 here is CASSRSNTGSRAHGYTF. Written as DNA, the CDR3 is TGTGCCAGCAGCCGATCAAACACAGGGAGTCGGGCGCATGGCTACACCTTC.